At least ten counts were recorded for the clone carrying this T cell receptor (beta chain). The antigen is undetermined. Per the germline V gene, CDR1 is SGHVS and CDR2 is FQNEAQ. This CDR3 is 15 amino acids long. Trimming pared 6 bases from V and 0 bases from J, leaving 14 bases between. The sample originates from a study of T-cell memory formation after mild COVID-19. General study findings and limits: Mostly located in CM and EM were contracting CD4+ clones, with contracting CD8+ clones located in EMRA.

Each CDR3 protein is one row after TCRdb ran MiXCR on the 5' RACE reads. The top ten hold roughly 15% of the sample, which has 25,000 to 35,000 distinct CDR3 sequences, approximately 12% seen once. The source material was PBMCs or a T cell subset sorted from them (not recorded which). The sequence came from an adult woman who had mild COVID-19 (a few samples of this study predate the infection). Cell type and time point are not known. This chain links TRBV7-8 with TRBJ1-1; perhaps TRBD1 as D (5 bases). CDR3 coding DNA: TGTGCCAGCAGGTCCTCCGGGGCTTTGAACACTGAAGCTTTCTTT. Translated, it gives CASRSSGALNTEAFF.